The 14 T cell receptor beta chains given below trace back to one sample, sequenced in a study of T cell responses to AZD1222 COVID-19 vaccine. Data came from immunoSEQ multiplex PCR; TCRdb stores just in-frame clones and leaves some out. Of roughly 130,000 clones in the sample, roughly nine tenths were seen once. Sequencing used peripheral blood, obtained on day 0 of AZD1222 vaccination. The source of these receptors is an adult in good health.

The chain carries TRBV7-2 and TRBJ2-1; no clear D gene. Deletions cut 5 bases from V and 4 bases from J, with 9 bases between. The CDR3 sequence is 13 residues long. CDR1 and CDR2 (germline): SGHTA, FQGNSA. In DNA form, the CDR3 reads TGTGCCAGCAGCCCCCCCTTTTACAATGAGCAGTTCTTC. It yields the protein CASSPPFYNEQFF. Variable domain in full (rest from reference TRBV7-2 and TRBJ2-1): GAGVSQSPSNKVTEKGKDVELRCDPISGHTALYWYRQSLGQGLEFLIYFQGNSAPDKSGLPSDRFSAERTGGSVSTLTIQRTQQEDSAVYLCASSPPFYNEQFFGPGTRLTVL.

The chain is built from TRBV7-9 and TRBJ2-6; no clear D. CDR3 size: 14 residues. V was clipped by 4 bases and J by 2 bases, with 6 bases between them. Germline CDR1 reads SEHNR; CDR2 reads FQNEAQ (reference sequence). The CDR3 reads CASSWIPGANVLTF. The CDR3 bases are TGTGCCAGCAGCTGGATACCTGGGGCCAACGTCCTGACTTTC.

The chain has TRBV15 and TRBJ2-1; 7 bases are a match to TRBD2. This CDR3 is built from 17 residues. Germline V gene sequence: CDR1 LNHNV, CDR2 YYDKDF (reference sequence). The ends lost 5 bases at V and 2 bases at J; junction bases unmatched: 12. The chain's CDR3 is CATSGGGSGGTYNEQFF. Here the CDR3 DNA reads TGTGCCACCAGCGGAGGTGGGTCGGGGGGTACCTACAATGAGCAGTTCTTC.

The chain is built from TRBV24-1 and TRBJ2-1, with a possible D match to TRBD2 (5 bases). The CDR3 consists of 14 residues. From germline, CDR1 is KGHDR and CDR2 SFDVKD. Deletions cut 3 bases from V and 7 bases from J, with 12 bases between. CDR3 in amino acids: CATSDLGVSNEQFF. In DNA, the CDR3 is TGTGCCACCAGTGATCTGGGAGTATCTAATGAGCAGTTCTTC.

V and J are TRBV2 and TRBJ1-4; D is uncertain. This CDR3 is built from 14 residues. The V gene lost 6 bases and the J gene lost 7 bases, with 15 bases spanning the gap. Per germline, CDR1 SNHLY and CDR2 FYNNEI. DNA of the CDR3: TGTGCCAGCAGCCAAGGGCAAGCGGGTGAAAAACTGTTTTTT. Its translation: CASSQGQAGEKLFF.

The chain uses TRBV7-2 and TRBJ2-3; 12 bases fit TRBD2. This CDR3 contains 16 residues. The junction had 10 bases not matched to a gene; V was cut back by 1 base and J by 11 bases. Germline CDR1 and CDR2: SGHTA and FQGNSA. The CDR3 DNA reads TGTGCCAGCAGCTTAGGCCCCCAGCTAGCGGGAGGGGGGCAGTATTTT. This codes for CASSLGPQLAGGGQYF.

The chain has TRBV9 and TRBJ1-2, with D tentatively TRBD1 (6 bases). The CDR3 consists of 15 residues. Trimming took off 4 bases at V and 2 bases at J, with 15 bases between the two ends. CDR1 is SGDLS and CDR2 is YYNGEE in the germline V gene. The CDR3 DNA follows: TGTGCCAGCAGCCCCAGACAGGTGCAAAACTATGGCTACACCTTC. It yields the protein CASSPRQVQNYGYTF.

The chain's CDR3 is CATSRLTGEQFF. CDR3 DNA: TGTGCCACCAGCAGGCTGACGGGTGAGCAGTTCTTC. V is TRBV15 and J is TRBJ2-1; D is ambiguous. V lost 3 bases, J lost 9 bases, and 9 bases lay in between. CDR3 length: 12 residues. Germline CDR1 reads LNHNV; CDR2 reads YYDKDF (reference sequence). Variable domain in full (rest from reference TRBV15 and TRBJ2-1): DAMVIQNPRYQVTQFGKPVTLSCSQTLNHNVMYWYQQKSSQAPKLLFHYYDKDFNNEADTPDNFQSRRPNTSFCFLDIRSPGLGDTAMYLCATSRLTGEQFFGPGTRLTVL.

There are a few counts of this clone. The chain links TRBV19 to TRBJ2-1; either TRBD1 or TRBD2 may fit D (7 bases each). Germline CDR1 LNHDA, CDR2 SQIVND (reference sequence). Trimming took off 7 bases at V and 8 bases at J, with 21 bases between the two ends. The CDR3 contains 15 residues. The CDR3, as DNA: TGTGCCAGTATCTACCAGGGGGGAGGGGGCGATGAGCAGTTCTTC. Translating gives CASIYQGGGGDEQFF. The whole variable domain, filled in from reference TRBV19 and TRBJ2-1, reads DGGITQSPKYLFRKEGQNVTLSCEQNLNHDAMYWYRQDPGQGLRLIYYSQIVNDFQKGDIAEGYSVSREKKESFPLTVTSAQKNPTAFYLCASIYQGGGGDEQFFGPGTRLTVL.

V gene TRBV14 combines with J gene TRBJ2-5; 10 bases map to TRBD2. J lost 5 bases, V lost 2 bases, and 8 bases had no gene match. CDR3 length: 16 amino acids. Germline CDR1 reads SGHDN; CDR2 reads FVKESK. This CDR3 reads CASSQPPSGSGETQYF. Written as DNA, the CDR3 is TGTGCCAGCAGCCAACCACCTAGCGGGAGTGGGGAGACCCAGTACTTC.

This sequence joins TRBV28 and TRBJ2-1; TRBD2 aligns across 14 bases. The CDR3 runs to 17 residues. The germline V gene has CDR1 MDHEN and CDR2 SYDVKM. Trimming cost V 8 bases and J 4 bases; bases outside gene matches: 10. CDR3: CASATSGRDLWYNEQFF. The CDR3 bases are TGTGCCAGCGCGACTAGCGGGAGGGATCTTTGGTACAATGAGCAGTTCTTC.

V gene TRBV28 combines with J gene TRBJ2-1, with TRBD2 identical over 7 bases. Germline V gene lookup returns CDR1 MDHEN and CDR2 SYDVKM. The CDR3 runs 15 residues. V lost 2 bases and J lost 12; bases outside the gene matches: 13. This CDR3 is CASSLVLRGLQVQFF. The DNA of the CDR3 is TGTGCCAGCAGTTTAGTTTTGCGGGGACTACAGGTGCAGTTCTTC.

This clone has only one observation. The CDR3 DNA follows: TGTGCCAGCAGCTTAAACAAAGGGGACGCGGTCCGGGAAGAGACCCAGTACTTC. Translating it yields CASSLNKGDAVREETQYF. The chain is built from TRBV7-2 and TRBJ2-5; D assignment may be TRBD1 or TRBD2 (5 bases each). Germline V gene sequence: CDR1 SGHTA, CDR2 FQGNSA. The germline V and J ends were trimmed by 2 bases and 3 bases, with 22 bases remaining between them. CDR3 length: 18 residues.

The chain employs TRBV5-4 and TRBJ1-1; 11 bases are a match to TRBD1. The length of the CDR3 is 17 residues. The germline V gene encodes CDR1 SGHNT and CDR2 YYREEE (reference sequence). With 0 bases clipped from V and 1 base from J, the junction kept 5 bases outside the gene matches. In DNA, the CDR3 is TGTGCCAGCAGCTTGGGGTGGGACAGGGGGGAGAACACTGAAGCTTTCTTT. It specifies CASSLGWDRGENTEAFF.